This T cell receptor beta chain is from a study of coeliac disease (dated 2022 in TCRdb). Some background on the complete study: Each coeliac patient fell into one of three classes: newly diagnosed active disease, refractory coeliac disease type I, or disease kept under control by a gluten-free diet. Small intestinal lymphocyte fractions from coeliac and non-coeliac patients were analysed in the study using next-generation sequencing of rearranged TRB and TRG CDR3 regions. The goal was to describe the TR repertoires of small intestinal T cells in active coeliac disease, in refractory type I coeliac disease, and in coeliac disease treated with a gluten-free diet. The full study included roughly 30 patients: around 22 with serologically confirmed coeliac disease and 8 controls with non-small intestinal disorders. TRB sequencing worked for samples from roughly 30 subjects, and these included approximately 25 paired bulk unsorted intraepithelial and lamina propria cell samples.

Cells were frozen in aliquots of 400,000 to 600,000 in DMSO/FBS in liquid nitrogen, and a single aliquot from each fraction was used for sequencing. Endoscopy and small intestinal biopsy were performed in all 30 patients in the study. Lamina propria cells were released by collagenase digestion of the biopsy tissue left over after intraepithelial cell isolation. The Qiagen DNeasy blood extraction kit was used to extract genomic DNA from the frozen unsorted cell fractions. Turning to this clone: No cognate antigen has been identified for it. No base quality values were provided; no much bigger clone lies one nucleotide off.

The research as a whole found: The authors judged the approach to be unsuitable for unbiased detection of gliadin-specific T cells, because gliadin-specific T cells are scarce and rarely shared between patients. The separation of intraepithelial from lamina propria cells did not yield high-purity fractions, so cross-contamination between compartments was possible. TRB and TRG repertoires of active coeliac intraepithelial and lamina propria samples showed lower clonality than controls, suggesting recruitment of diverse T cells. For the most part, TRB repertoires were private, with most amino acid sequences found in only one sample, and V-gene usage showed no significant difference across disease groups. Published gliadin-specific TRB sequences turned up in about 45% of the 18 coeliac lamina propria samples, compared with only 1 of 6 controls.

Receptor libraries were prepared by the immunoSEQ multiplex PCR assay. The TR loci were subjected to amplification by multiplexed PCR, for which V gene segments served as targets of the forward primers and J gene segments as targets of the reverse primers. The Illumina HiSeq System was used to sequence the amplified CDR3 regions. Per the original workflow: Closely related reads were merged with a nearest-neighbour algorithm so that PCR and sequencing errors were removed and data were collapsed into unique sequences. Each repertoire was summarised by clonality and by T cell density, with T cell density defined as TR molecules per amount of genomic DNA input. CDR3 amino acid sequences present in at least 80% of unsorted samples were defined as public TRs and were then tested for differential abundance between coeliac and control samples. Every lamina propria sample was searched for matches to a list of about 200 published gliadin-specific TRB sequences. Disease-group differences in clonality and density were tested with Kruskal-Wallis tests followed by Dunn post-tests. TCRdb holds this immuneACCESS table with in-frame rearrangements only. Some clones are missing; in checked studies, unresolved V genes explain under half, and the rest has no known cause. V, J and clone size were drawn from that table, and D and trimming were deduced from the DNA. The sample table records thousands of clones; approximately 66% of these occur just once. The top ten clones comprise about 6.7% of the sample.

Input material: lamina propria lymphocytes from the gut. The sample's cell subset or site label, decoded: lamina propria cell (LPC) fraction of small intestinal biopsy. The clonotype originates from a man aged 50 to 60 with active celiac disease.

The DNA is as follows: TGTGCCAGCAGTTTATTACGTAGCGGGAGGGCCGAAGAGACCCAGTACTTC. This translates into CASSLLRSGRAEETQYF. The chain couples TRBV27 to TRBJ2-5; the junction holds 11 bases that match TRBD2. The germline V gene (reference sequence) sets CDR1 to MNHEY and CDR2 to SMNVEV. Ends trimmed: V by 1 base, J by 3 bases; bases unmatched to a gene: 7. Spanning cysteine to phenylalanine, the CDR3 consists of 17 amino acids. The sequence is cut down to CDR3 DNA, 51 bases in frame from base 1.